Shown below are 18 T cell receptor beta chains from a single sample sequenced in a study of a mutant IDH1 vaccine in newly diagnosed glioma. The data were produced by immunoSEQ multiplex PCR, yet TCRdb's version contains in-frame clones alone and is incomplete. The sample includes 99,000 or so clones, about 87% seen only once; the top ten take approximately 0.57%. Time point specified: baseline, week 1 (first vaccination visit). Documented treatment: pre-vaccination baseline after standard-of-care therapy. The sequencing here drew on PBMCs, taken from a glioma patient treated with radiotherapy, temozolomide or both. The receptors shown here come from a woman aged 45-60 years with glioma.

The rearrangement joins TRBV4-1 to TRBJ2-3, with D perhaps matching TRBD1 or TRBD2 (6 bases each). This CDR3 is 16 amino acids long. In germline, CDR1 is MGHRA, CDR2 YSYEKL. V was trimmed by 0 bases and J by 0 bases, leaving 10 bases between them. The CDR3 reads CASSQDTGTSTDTQYF. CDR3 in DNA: TGCGCCAGCAGCCAAGACACAGGGACTAGCACAGATACGCAGTATTTT.

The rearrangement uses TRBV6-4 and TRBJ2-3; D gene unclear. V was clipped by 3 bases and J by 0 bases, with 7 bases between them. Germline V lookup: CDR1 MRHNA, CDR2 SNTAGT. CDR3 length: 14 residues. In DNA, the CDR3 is TGTGCCAGCAGTGAGGGAACTAGCACAGATACGCAGTATTTT. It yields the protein CASSEGTSTDTQYF.

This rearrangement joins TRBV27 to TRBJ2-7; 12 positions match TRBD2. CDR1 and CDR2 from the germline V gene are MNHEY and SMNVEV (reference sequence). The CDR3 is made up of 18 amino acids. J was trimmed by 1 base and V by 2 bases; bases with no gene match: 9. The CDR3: CASSLRPRTSGTSYEQYF. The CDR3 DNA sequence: TGTGCCAGCAGTTTAAGGCCCCGGACTAGCGGGACATCCTACGAGCAGTACTTC.

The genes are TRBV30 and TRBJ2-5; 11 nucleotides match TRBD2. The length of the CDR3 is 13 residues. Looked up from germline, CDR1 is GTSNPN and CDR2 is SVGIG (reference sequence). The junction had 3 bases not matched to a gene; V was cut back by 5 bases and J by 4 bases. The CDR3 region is CAWGGLAGETQYF. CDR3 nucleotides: TGTGCCTGGGGAGGACTAGCGGGAGAGACCCAGTACTTC.

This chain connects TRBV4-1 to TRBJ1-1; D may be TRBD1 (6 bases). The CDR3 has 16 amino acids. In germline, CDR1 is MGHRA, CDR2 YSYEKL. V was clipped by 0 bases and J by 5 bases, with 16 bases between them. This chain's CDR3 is CASSQDLWGRGTEAFF. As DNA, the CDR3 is TGCGCCAGCAGCCAAGATCTTTGGGGGCGCGGGACTGAAGCTTTCTTT.

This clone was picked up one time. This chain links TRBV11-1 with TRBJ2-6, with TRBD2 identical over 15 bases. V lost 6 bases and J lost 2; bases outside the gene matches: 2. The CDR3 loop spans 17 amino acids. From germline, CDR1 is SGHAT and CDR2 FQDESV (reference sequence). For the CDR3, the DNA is TGTGCCAGCAGAGGGACTAGCGGGAGGACTGGGGCCAACGTCCTGACTTTC. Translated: CASRGTSGRTGANVLTF.

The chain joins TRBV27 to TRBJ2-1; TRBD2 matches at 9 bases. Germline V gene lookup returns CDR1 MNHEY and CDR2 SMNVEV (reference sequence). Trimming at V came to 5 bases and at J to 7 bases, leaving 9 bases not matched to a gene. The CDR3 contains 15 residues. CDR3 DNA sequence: TGTGCCAGCAGTCCCATAGCGGGAGTGGGAAATGAGCAGTTCTTC. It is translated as CASSPIAGVGNEQFF.

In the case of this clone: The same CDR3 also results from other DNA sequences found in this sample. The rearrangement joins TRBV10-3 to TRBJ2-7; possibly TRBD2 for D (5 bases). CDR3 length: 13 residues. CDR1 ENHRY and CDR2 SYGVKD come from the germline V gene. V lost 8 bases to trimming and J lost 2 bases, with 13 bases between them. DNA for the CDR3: TGTGCCATCCGAGACTACCTCACCTACGAGCAGTACTTC. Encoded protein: CAIRDYLTYEQYF.

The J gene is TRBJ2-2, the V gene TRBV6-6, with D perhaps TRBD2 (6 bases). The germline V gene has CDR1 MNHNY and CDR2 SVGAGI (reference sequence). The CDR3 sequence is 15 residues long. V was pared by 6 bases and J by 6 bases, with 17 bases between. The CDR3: CASRPQTSFPGELFF. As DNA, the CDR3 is TGTGCCAGCAGACCTCAGACTAGTTTCCCCGGGGAGCTGTTTTTT.

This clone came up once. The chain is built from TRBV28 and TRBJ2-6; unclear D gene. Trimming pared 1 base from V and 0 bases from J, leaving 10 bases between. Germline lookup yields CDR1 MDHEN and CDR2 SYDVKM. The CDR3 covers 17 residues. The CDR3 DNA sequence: TGTGCCAGCAGTTTATCGGGTTACTCCTCTGGGGCCAACGTCCTGACTTTC. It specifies CASSLSGYSSGANVLTF. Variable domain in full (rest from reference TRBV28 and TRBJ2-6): DVKVTQSSRYLVKRTGEKVFLECVQDMDHENMFWYRQDPGLGLRLIYFSYDVKMKEKGDIPEGYSVSREKKERFSLILESASTNQTSMYLCASSLSGYSSGANVLTFGAGSRLTVL.

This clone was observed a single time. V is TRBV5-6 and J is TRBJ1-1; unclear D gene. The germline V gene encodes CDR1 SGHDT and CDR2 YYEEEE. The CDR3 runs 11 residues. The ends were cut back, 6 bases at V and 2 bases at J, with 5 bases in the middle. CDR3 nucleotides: TGTGCCAGCAACTCCAACACTGAAGCTTTCTTT. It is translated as CASNSNTEAFF.

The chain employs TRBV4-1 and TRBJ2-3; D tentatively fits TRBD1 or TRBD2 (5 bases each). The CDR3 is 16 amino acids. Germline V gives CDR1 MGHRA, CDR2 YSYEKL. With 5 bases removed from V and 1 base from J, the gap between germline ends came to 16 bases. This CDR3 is CASSGDGFRGTDTQYF. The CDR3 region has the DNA TGCGCCAGCAGCGGGGACGGGTTTCGGGGCACAGATACGCAGTATTTT.

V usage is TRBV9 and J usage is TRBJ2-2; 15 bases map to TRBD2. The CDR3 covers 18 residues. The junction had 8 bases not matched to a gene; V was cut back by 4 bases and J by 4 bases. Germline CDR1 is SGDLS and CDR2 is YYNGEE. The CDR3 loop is CASSQPGTSGRSTGELFF. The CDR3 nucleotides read TGTGCCAGCAGCCAACCTGGGACTAGCGGGAGGAGCACCGGGGAGCTGTTTTTT.

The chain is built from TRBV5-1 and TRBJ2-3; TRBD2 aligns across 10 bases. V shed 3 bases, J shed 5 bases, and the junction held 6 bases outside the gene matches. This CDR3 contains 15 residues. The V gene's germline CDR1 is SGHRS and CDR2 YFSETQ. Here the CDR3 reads CASSSLAGGGDTQYF. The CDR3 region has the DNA TGCGCCAGCAGCTCCTTAGCGGGGGGAGGAGATACGCAGTATTTT.

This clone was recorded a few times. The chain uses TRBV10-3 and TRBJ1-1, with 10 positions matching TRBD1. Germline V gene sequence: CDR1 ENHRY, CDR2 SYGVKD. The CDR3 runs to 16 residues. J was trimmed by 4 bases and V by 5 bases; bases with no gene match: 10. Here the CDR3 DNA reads TGTGCCATCAGTTCTCCGCCGGGACAGGGGCCCACTGAAGCTTTCTTT. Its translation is CAISSPPGQGPTEAFF.

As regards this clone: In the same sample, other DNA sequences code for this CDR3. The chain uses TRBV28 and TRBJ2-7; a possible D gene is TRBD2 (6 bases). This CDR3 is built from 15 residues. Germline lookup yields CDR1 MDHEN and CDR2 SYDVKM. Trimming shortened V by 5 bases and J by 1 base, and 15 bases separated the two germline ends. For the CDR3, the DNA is TGTGCCAGCAGTCTCCCCGGGACTGGTTCCTACGAGCAGTACTTC. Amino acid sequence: CASSLPGTGSYEQYF.

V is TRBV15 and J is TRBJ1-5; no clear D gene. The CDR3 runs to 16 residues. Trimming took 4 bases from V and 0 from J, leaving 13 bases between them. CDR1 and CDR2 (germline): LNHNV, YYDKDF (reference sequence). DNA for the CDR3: TGTGCCACCAGCAAAAGGCTGAGAGATAGCAATCAGCCCCAGCATTTT. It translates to CATSKRLRDSNQPQHF.

The CDR3: CASSNCQTGEKLFF. CDR3 DNA: TGTGCCAGCAGCAATTGTCAAACTGGGGAAAAACTGTTTTTT. The V call is TRBV21-1, the J call TRBJ1-4. TRBV21-1 is described as a pseudogene. The CDR3 has 14 residues.